This TCR beta chain stems from a study of human T cells and chemical hapten exposure. With 0 bases removed from V and 2 bases from J, the gap between germline ends came to 6 bases. The length of the CDR3 is 14 residues. Germline CDR1 and CDR2: MRHNA and SNTAGT. TCRdb passed the RACE reads through MiXCR, listing each CDR3 protein once. The profile shows tens of thousands of distinct CDR3 sequences, roughly 10% of them singletons. Time point meaning: pre-sensitization, week 0. Sample treatment: therapeutic diphenylcyclopropenone sensitization with weekly scalp DPC. Unseparated into fractions, whole blood served as the source from which total RNA was extracted. This clonotype was detected only a few times. What it binds is unknown. Study-wide results and caveats: Expanded TCRs produced significantly more large CDR3 similarity clusters than controls did. Sensitizing to DPC left TCRs with a frequency above 1 in 1000 unaltered.

The chain recombines TRBV6-4 with TRBJ2-3; no firm D call. Material: whole blood, obtained in connection with sensitization to the hapten diphenylcyclopropenone (DPC). The TCR originated in a woman aged 30 to 39 with alopecia areata. Some clones in this sample may be carry-over from other donors' samples. As DNA, the CDR3 is TGTGCCAGCAGTGACTCCCCAGACACAGATACGCAGTATTTT. Its translation is CASSDSPDTDTQYF.